The 23 T cell receptor beta chains below were found in one sample sequenced in a study of beta chain features in type 1 diabetes. These TCRs are of unknown antigen specificity. What was sequenced were expressed TCRB transcripts, since all of the isolated RNA had been reverse transcribed. Using immunoSEQ multiplex PCR, the repertoire was profiled, and TCRdb retains in-frame clones only, with some absent. The sample lists 150,000 to 200,000 clones, roughly 65% occurring once. Study-wide results and caveats: All four CD4+ subsets of Type 1 diabetes patients contained TCRB CDR3s that were moderately but significantly shorter.

The source material was naive CD4+ T cells from blood. Receptor source: a man aged 25 to 40 with type 1 diabetes.

With regard to this clone: The sample contains more than one DNA sequence encoding this CDR3. The chain has TRBV30 and TRBJ2-3; possible D gene TRBD2, 6 bases. Trimming took 0 bases from V and 6 from J, leaving 7 bases between them. This CDR3 is 12 amino acids long. CDR1 and CDR2 from the germline V gene are GTSNPN and SVGIG (reference sequence). CDR3 nucleotides: TGTGCCTGGAGTGTACGGGGGGATACGCAGTATTTT. It specifies CAWSVRGDTQYF.

This clone was observed a single time. In DNA form, the CDR3 reads TGCAGCGCGGGGGGACTCTACGAGCAGTACTTC. Translation gives CSAGGLYEQYF. This chain links TRBV29-1 with TRBJ2-7, with 7 bases fitting TRBD2. The CDR3 has 11 amino acids. Trimming took 7 bases from V and 3 from J; bases not matched to a gene: 3. Germline CDR1 and CDR2: SQVTM and ANQGSEA.

This sequence joins TRBV7-9 and TRBJ1-6; 7 bases line up with TRBD1. The length of the CDR3 is 13 residues. V shed 6 bases, J shed 7 bases, and the junction held 3 bases outside the gene matches. Germline assignment: CDR1 SEHNR and CDR2 FQNEAQ (reference sequence). The chain's CDR3 is CASRTGTNSPLHF. CDR3 nucleotide sequence: TGTGCCAGCAGGACAGGGACAAATTCACCCCTCCACTTT. Filled out from reference TRBV7-9 and TRBJ1-6, the complete variable domain reads DTGVSQNPRHKITKRGQNVTFRCDPISEHNRLYWYRQTLGQGPEFLTYFQNEAQLEKSRLLSDRFSAERPKGSFSTLEIQRTEQGDSAMYLCASRTGTNSPLHFGNGTRLTVT.

The chain has TRBV1 and TRBJ2-3. TRBV1 is a known pseudogene. The CDR3 loop spans 17 amino acids. CDR3: CTSSQEGGRGSTDTQYF. CDR3 in DNA: TGCACCAGCAGCCAAGAGGGGGGCCGGGGATCCACAGATACGCAGTATTTT.

The chain couples TRBV9 to TRBJ1-2; D is ambiguous. The germline V gene encodes CDR1 SGDLS and CDR2 YYNGEE. The V gene lost 6 bases and the J gene lost 4 bases, with 19 bases spanning the gap. The CDR3 is 15 amino acids. As DNA, the CDR3 is TGTGCCAGCACCGTTGGAGGCACGGCTATCTATGGCTACACCTTC. It codes for CASTVGGTAIYGYTF. Filled out from reference TRBV9 and TRBJ1-2, the complete variable domain reads DSGVTQTPKHLITATGQRVTLRCSPRSGDLSVYWYQQSLDQGLQFLIQYYNGEERAKGNILERFSAQQFPDLHSELNLSSLELGDSALYFCASTVGGTAIYGYTFGSGTRLTVV.

The chain joins TRBV10-3 to TRBJ2-7, with 9 bases matching TRBD1. The V and J ends lost 6 bases and 6 bases, in that order; junction bases with no gene match: 9. The CDR3 consists of 14 residues. Per germline, CDR1 ENHRY and CDR2 SYGVKD. The CDR3 DNA is TGTGCCATCAGAGCCGGGACAGGGTCTTCCGAGCAGTACTTC. It encodes CAIRAGTGSSEQYF.

This clone showed up just once. This chain uses TRBV18 with TRBJ2-6; 7 bases fit TRBD1. CDR3 length: 13 amino acids. J gave up 8 bases and V 5 bases, and 3 bases lay outside the gene matches. In germline, CDR1 is KGHSH, CDR2 LQKENI. CDR3: CASSSGQSNVLTF. In DNA form, the CDR3 reads TGTGCCAGCTCATCGGGACAGTCCAACGTCCTGACTTTC.

A remark on this clone: Within the sample, other DNA sequences also encode this same CDR3. The genes are TRBV20-1 and TRBJ2-5; no clear D gene. Germline CDR1 and CDR2: DFQATT and SNEGSKA (reference sequence). Trimming left V 3 bases short and J 5 bases short, with 4 bases between. This CDR3 contains 10 residues. The CDR3 DNA is TGCAGTGCTAGGAAGGAGACCCAGTACTTC. It specifies CSARKETQYF.

A remark on this clone: Other DNA sequences in this sample translate to the same CDR3. The chain couples TRBV29-1 to TRBJ1-5; D is uncertain. Per the germline V gene, CDR1 is SQVTM and CDR2 is ANQGSEA. V was shortened by 5 bases and J by 1 base, with 6 bases between the two germline ends. This CDR3 has 12 amino acids. In DNA, the CDR3 is TGCAGCGTTCGGGAAAGCAATCAGCCCCAGCATTTT. It is translated as CSVRESNQPQHF.

In its sample, this clone was seen a few times. The chain uses TRBV29-1 and TRBJ1-1; D not resolved. Trimming stripped 5 bases from V and 4 bases from J, with 14 bases between. CDR1 is SQVTM and CDR2 is ANQGSEA in the germline V gene. The CDR3 loop spans 13 amino acids. CDR3 DNA: TGCAGCGTTACGGGAAGGGATATCACTGAAGCTTTCTTT. It specifies CSVTGRDITEAFF.

This clone has more than one count but fewer than ten. The gene calls are TRBV19 and TRBJ1-5, with 7 nucleotides matching TRBD1. With V trimmed by 5 bases and J by 7 bases, 8 bases remained unmatched. Looked up from germline, CDR1 is LNHDA and CDR2 is SQIVND (reference sequence). The CDR3 totals 14 residues. In DNA, the CDR3 is TGTGCCAGTAGTTACCAGGGGGACGGACAGCCCCAGCATTTT. Translation gives CASSYQGDGQPQHF.

The genes are TRBV7-9 and TRBJ2-5, with D possibly being TRBD1 (7 bases). The germline gives CDR1 SEHNR, CDR2 FQNEAQ (reference sequence). The CDR3 spans 15 residues. Trimming pared 5 bases from V and 2 bases from J, leaving 15 bases between. The CDR3 DNA sequence: TGTGCCAGCAGCCCGCCAGGGGGGCGTCAAGAGACCCAGTACTTC. Amino acids: CASSPPGGRQETQYF.

This chain joins TRBV4-3 and TRBJ2-1; D not resolved. Germline V gene lookup returns CDR1 LGHNA and CDR2 YSLEER. The CDR3 has 11 residues. The germline V and J ends were trimmed by 2 bases and 12 bases, with 8 bases remaining between them. The CDR3 bases are TGCGCCAGCAGCCAACACCCCTTGCAGTTCTTC. Its protein is CASSQHPLQFF.

V gene TRBV5-1 combines with J gene TRBJ1-2; no firm D call. V was shortened by 0 bases and J by 8 bases, with 11 bases between the two germline ends. This CDR3 spans 13 amino acids. Germline assignment: CDR1 SGHRS and CDR2 YFSETQ. The CDR3 reads CASSLDPGLGYTF. The CDR3 DNA is TGCGCCAGCAGCTTGGACCCAGGACTAGGCTACACCTTC.

The chain has TRBV5-1 and TRBJ2-5; D is uncertain. Germline CDR1 reads SGHRS; CDR2 reads YFSETQ. The V and J ends lost 0 bases and 3 bases respectively, with 12 bases between them. This CDR3 contains 15 residues. DNA for the CDR3: TGCGCCAGCAGCTTGGGATCTGGTGGGGAAGAGACCCAGTACTTC. Protein sequence: CASSLGSGGEETQYF.

V usage is TRBV25-1 and J usage is TRBJ1-2; D is perhaps TRBD1 (5 bases). V was trimmed by 7 bases and J by 3 bases, leaving 15 bases between them. CDR1 and CDR2 from the germline V gene are MGHDK and SYGVNS. CDR3 size: 14 residues. CDR3 bases: TGTGCCAGCACCCCGGGCCAGGGTGACTATGGCTACACCTTC. Encoded protein: CASTPGQGDYGYTF.

As concerns this clone: Other DNA sequences in this specimen translate into the identical CDR3. The chain is built from TRBV30 and TRBJ1-1, with D unclear. CDR1 and CDR2 from the germline V gene are GTSNPN and SVGIG (reference sequence). The germline V and J ends were trimmed by 1 base and 1 base, with 4 bases remaining between them. The CDR3 contains 12 residues. The chain's CDR3 is CAWSGQNTEAFF. The CDR3 DNA reads TGTGCCTGGAGTGGCCAGAACACTGAAGCTTTCTTT.

In its sample, this clone was seen once. The same CDR3 arises from other DNA sequences in this sample as well. The chain carries TRBV30 and TRBJ2-5, with D uncertain. The CDR3 totals 12 residues. V lost 3 bases and J 0 bases, leaving 5 bases between the germline ends. In germline, CDR1 is GTSNPN, CDR2 SVGIG (reference sequence). DNA for the CDR3: TGTGCCTGGAGCGGCAACCAAGAGACCCAGTACTTC. As protein: CAWSGNQETQYF.

The chain has TRBV29-1 and TRBJ2-5; TRBD1 matches at 7 bases. Per the germline V gene, CDR1 is SQVTM and CDR2 is ANQGSEA. The junction had 5 bases not matched to a gene; V was cut back by 0 bases and J by 4 bases. The CDR3 consists of 14 residues. CDR3 DNA: TGCAGCGTTGAAGAACAGGGGCAGGGAGAGACCCAGTACTTC. This codes for CSVEEQGQGETQYF.

This clone has more than one count but fewer than ten. The chain links TRBV5-1 to TRBJ2-7; D is perhaps TRBD1 (6 bases). The CDR3 is 14 residues long. Germline V lookup: CDR1 SGHRS, CDR2 YFSETQ. V was clipped by 5 bases and J by 0 bases, with 12 bases between them. CDR3 amino acids: CASRPGTYSYEQYF. CDR3 nucleotide sequence: TGCGCCAGCAGACCCGGGACATACTCCTACGAGCAGTACTTC.

The rearrangement joins TRBV18 to TRBJ2-7; no definite D call. With 2 bases removed from V and 6 bases from J, the gap between germline ends came to 11 bases. CDR1 is KGHSH, CDR2 LQKENI, per germline. The CDR3 spans 13 residues. Written as DNA, the CDR3 is TGTGCCAGCTCACCAACTGCTCCCCTCGAGCAGTACTTC. Protein product: CASSPTAPLEQYF.

The chain joins TRBV30 to TRBJ2-7; maybe TRBD2 (6 bases). The CDR3 spans 13 residues. Trimming left V 0 bases short and J 5 bases short, with 11 bases between. Germline loops: CDR1 GTSNPN, CDR2 SVGIG (reference sequence). The CDR3 loop reads CAWSVIGGHEQYF. The DNA for the CDR3 is TGTGCCTGGAGTGTTATCGGGGGTCACGAGCAGTACTTC.

This clone was seen just once. The chain is built from TRBV6-5 and TRBJ2-1; no firm D call. The length of the CDR3 is 15 residues. V was clipped by 0 bases and J by 6 bases, with 12 bases between them. Germline CDR1 MNHEY, CDR2 SVGAGI. CDR3 nucleotides: TGTGCCAGCAGTTACTCGAACTCTAAAGGCAATGAGCAGTTCTTC. It encodes CASSYSNSKGNEQFF.